These T cell receptor beta chains were read from a single sample in a study of T and B cells in COVID-19 patients. TCRdb reprocessed the multiplex PCR reads with MiXCR, giving one entry per CDR3 protein. The sample lists roughly 15,000 distinct CDR3 sequences; approximately 30% were seen once. Sequencing input: blood. The receptor set was obtained from a human donor who had recovered from COVID-19. Both conserved end residues are part of each CDR3. Each record gives: V gene, D gene, clone size, J gene, CDR3 protein, CDR3 DNA. The D gene is left open where the match is weak. Not every row has a clone size; where given, it reads once, few, many or a size class.

TRBV27	TRBD1	many	TRBJ2-5	CASRGQKETQYF	TGTGCCAGCAGGGGACAGAAAGAGACCCAGTACTTC
TRBV19	TRBD1	NA	TRBJ2-2	CASSTGTGGFTGELFF	TGTGCCAGTAGTACCGGGACAGGGGGCTTCACCGGGGAGCTGTTTTTT
TRBV29-1	TRBD1	medium-sized	TRBJ1-2	CSARDSSRLEGYTF	TGCAGCGCCCGGGACAGTAGCCGTCTTGAGGGCTACACCTTC
TRBV20-1	TRBD2	NA	TRBJ2-7	CSAQLLAGGYEQYF	TGCAGTGCCCAGCTCCTAGCGGGGGGCTACGAGCAGTACTTC
TRBV19	TRBD1	many	TRBJ1-1	CATETGGYTEAFF	TGTGCCACAGAGACAGGGGGCTACACTGAAGCTTTCTTT
TRBV11-1	TRBD1	NA	TRBJ1-2	CASTRDRGVGYTF	TGTGCCAGCACCCGGGACAGGGGGGTCGGCTACACCTTC
TRBV6-6	TRBD2	once	TRBJ2-1	CASSYSLGAGDNEQFF	TGTGCCAGCAGTTACTCCTTGGGAGCGGGGGACAATGAGCAGTTCTTC
TRBV6-2/TRBV6-3	NA	NA	TRBJ1-3	CASSRNGNTIYF	TGTGCCAGCAGCCGAAATGGAAACACCATATATTTT
TRBV7-6	NA	once	TRBJ2-1	CASSPDLIISKNEQFF	TGTGCCAGCAGCCCGGACCTTATCATAAGCAAAAATGAGCAGTTCTTC
TRBV19	NA	medium-sized	TRBJ2-3	CASSPRTDTQYF	TGTGCCAGTAGTCCTCGGACAGATACGCAGTATTTT
TRBV2	NA	few	TRBJ2-3	CASSDSGDTQYF	TGTGCCAGCAGTGATAGTGGGGATACGCAGTATTTT
TRBV6-2/TRBV6-3	NA	few	TRBJ2-7	CASSYAPEVAKSEYF	TGTGCCAGCAGTTACGCCCCTGAGGTAGCGAAATCGGAGTACTTC
TRBV10-3	NA	NA	TRBJ2-7	CAISEPTLVSYEQYF	TGTGCCATCAGTGAGCCGACACTAGTCTCCTACGAGCAGTACTTC
TRBV6-6	NA	few	TRBJ2-7	CASSPVGDGEQYF	TGTGCCAGCAGTCCGGTAGGTGATGGGGAGCAGTACTTC
TRBV6-5	NA	NA	TRBJ1-5	CASTSRRGLLSNQPQHF	TGTGCCAGCACCTCAAGACGGGGGCTGCTTAGCAATCAGCCCCAGCATTTT
TRBV7-6	NA	few	TRBJ1-3	CASSPTLGHTSGNTIYF	TGTGCCAGCAGCCCCACTCTTGGACATACCTCTGGAAACACCATATATTTT
TRBV10-3	NA	NA	TRBJ1-1	CAVSPMGATEAFF	TGTGCCGTCTCCCCCATGGGGGCCACTGAAGCTTTCTTT
TRBV6-1	NA	NA	TRBJ2-7	CASDPKDTAYEQYF	TGTGCCAGCGACCCTAAGGACACGGCCTACGAGCAGTACTTC
TRBV29-1	NA	many	TRBJ1-1	CSPFQGITGTEAFF	TGCAGCCCATTTCAGGGGATTACGGGCACTGAAGCTTTCTTT
TRBV6-2/TRBV6-3	TRBD1	few	TRBJ1-6	CASIRQGERNSPLHF	TGTGCCAGCATCCGACAGGGGGAGCGTAATTCACCCCTCCACTTT
TRBV7-9	NA	NA	TRBJ1-1	CASSSPLLGANTEAFF	TGTGCCAGCAGCTCACCCCTGCTGGGGGCGAACACTGAAGCTTTCTTT
TRBV4-2	NA	few	TRBJ1-6	CASSQATGSSYNSPLHF	TGTGCCAGCAGCCAGGCTACAGGGAGCTCCTATAATTCACCCCTCCACTTT
TRBV29-1	TRBD1	NA	TRBJ2-2	CSVEGDRAYTGELFF	TGCAGCGTTGAAGGGGACAGGGCCTACACCGGGGAGCTGTTTTTT
TRBV6-5	TRBD2	medium-sized	TRBJ2-3	CASSSLAADTDTQYF	TGTGCCAGCAGTTCCCTAGCGGCCGACACAGATACGCAGTATTTT
TRBV19	NA	many	TRBJ1-4	CASSIEASAATNEKLFF	TGTGCCAGTAGTATAGAGGCCAGCGCCGCAACTAATGAAAAACTGTTTTTT
TRBV27	TRBD1	NA	TRBJ1-6	CASSLSWTGNNSPLHF	TGTGCCAGCAGTTTATCTTGGACAGGGAATAATTCACCCCTCCACTTT
TRBV6-2/TRBV6-3	NA	few	TRBJ1-3	CASSYFGNTIYF	TGTGCCAGCAGTTACTTTGGAAACACCATATATTTT
TRBV6-8	NA	many	TRBJ2-1	CASSQGGGRPYNEQFF	TGTGCCAGCAGCCAGGGGGGGGGTCGCCCTTACAATGAGCAGTTCTTC
TRBV29-1	NA	medium-sized	TRBJ2-7	CSVGQVLTRDEQYF	TGCAGCGTTGGACAGGTACTTACGAGGGACGAGCAGTACTTC
TRBV27	NA	NA	TRBJ2-3	CASSLMSIPDTQYF	TGTGCCAGCAGTTTAATGTCAATCCCAGATACGCAGTATTTT
TRBV6-5	NA	many	TRBJ2-3	CASSPGQTTDTQYF	TGTGCCAGCAGCCCCGGGCAGACCACAGATACGCAGTATTTT
TRBV6-6	NA	NA	TRBJ1-2	CASSEDSWEGYGYTF	TGTGCCAGCAGTGAAGACTCGTGGGAGGGCTATGGCTACACCTTC
TRBV15	NA	NA	TRBJ1-2	CATSRTVNYGYTF	TGTGCCACCAGCAGGACAGTTAACTATGGCTACACCTTC
TRBV27	NA	many	TRBJ2-1	CASYRGLGTYNEQFF	TGTGCCAGCTATCGGGGGCTTGGAACCTACAATGAGCAGTTCTTC
TRBV4-3	NA	NA	TRBJ2-5	CASSQDDRSPETQYF	TGCGCCAGCAGCCAAGATGACAGGTCGCCAGAGACCCAGTACTTC
TRBV6-2/TRBV6-3	TRBD1	NA	TRBJ1-2	CASSYSRGRDGYGYTF	TGTGCCAGCAGTTACTCCAGGGGGCGCGATGGCTATGGCTACACCTTC
TRBV19	TRBD2	medium-sized	TRBJ2-1	CASTDGGGNHNEQFF	TGTGCCAGTACCGATGGGGGGGGGAACCACAATGAGCAGTTCTTC
TRBV5-6	TRBD2	medium-sized	TRBJ2-1	CASSPRSAGGIYNEQFF	TGTGCCAGCAGCCCCCGTTCGGCCGGGGGGATCTACAATGAGCAGTTCTTC
TRBV6-6	NA	few	TRBJ1-1	CASSQGRVNTEAFF	TGTGCCAGCAGTCAGGGCAGGGTTAACACTGAAGCTTTCTTT
TRBV27	NA	NA	TRBJ1-3	CASRGSGNTIYF	TGTGCCAGCAGGGGCTCTGGAAACACCATATATTTT
TRBV6-1	NA	medium-sized	TRBJ2-1	CASSDTGDVFF	TGTGCCAGCAGTGATACCGGAGACGTGTTCTTC
TRBV15	NA	once	TRBJ2-7	CATSRDFQGREQYF	TGTGCCACCAGCAGAGATTTCCAGGGCCGCGAGCAGTACTTC
TRBV12-5	TRBD1	few	TRBJ2-3	CASGSGTGGGDTQYF	TGTGCTAGTGGTTCCGGGACAGGGGGCGGCGATACGCAGTATTTT
TRBV10-3	NA	medium-sized	TRBJ2-1	CAISEAGVNEQFF	TGTGCCATCAGTGAGGCCGGGGTTAATGAGCAGTTCTTC
TRBV2	TRBD1	NA	TRBJ2-3	CASLPTGLTDTQYF	TGTGCCAGCCTACCGACAGGGCTCACAGATACGCAGTATTTT
TRBV6-5	NA	many	TRBJ1-4	CASRPSDRFEKLFF	TGTGCCAGCAGACCTTCGGACAGATTTGAAAAACTGTTTTTT
TRBV18	NA	few	TRBJ2-5	CASSPRATLDQETQYF	TGTGCCAGCTCACCTCGAGCCACTTTAGACCAAGAGACCCAGTACTTC
TRBV12-3/TRBV12-4	NA	many	TRBJ2-1	CASSARDDYNEQFF	TGTGCCAGCAGTGCCAGGGACGACTACAATGAGCAGTTCTTC
TRBV19	TRBD1	medium-sized	TRBJ2-1	CASSTGTGKRNEQFF	TGTGCCAGTAGTACCGGGACAGGGAAGCGCAATGAGCAGTTCTTC
TRBV5-4	TRBD1	NA	TRBJ1-2	CASSTRDRGDYGYTF	TGTGCCAGCAGCACCCGGGACAGGGGAGACTATGGCTACACCTTC
TRBV20-1	NA	NA	TRBJ2-5	CSAMWTIEETQYF	TGCAGTGCCATGTGGACCATAGAAGAGACCCAGTACTTC
TRBV19	TRBD1	many	TRBJ1-1	CASSKQGATTTEAFF	TGTGCCAGTAGTAAGCAGGGGGCTACCACGACTGAAGCTTTCTTT
TRBV24-1	TRBD1	NA	TRBJ2-2	CATSDSGQGEWTGELFF	TGTGCCACCAGTGATTCCGGACAGGGGGAATGGACCGGGGAGCTGTTTTTT
TRBV6-2/TRBV6-3	NA	few	TRBJ2-3	CASSSPAGLDTQYF	TGTGCCAGCAGCTCCCCGGCGGGTTTAGATACGCAGTATTTT
TRBV19	NA	medium-sized	TRBJ2-2	CASSIAAGSTGELFF	TGTGCCAGTAGTATCGCCGCAGGGAGCACCGGGGAGCTGTTTTTT
TRBV10-3	TRBD1	NA	TRBJ2-7	CAIRGDSIEQYF	TGTGCCATCAGGGGGGACAGCATCGAGCAGTACTTC
TRBV29-1	NA	NA	TRBJ2-7	CSVEERDYEQYF	TGCAGCGTTGAGGAGAGGGACTACGAGCAGTACTTC
TRBV14	NA	NA	TRBJ1-2	CASSQESNRRYTF	TGTGCCAGCAGCCAAGAAAGCAACAGACGCTACACCTTC
TRBV5-1	TRBD1	NA	TRBJ1-4	CASSLAGQGIEKLFF	TGCGCCAGCAGCTTGGCCGGACAGGGAATTGAAAAACTGTTTTTT
TRBV7-2	NA	NA	TRBJ2-3	CASSLYSDTQYF	TGTGCCAGCAGCTTATATTCAGATACGCAGTATTTT